Below are 6 T cell receptor beta chains sequenced from a single sample in a study of T cell clusters in autoimmune cytopenias. Some 38,000 genome equivalents of blood DNA were amplified for TRB. One tube held mixed TRB-A and TRB-B primer pools for touch-down PCR. After re-calling the multiplex PCR reads, TCRdb lists one entry per CDR3 protein, DNA absent. Recorded for this sample: approximately 15,000 distinct CDR3 sequences. The sample was also linked to a second study, of T cell repertoires in aging, cancer and after chemotherapy.

Sequencing used peripheral blood. These receptors were obtained from a human donor in good health.

V is TRBV18 and J is TRBJ2-1. The CDR3 spans 13 residues. Germline V CDR1 and CDR2: KGHSH, LQKENI. CDR3 sequence: CASSGKPYNEQFF.

The rearrangement links TRBV6-5 to TRBJ2-2. This CDR3 region has 14 residues. Germline-derived CDR1 and CDR2 are MNHEY and SVGAGI. The CDR3 sequence: CASKAGANTGELFF.

The CDR3 loop is CASSDSAGPIKLFF. This chain uses TRBV5-4 with TRBJ1-4; TCRdb gives TRBD1 as the D gene, but with no DNA this cannot be confirmed. This CDR3 is built from 14 residues. The germline V gene has CDR1 SGHNT and CDR2 YYREEE (reference sequence).

This chain connects TRBV7-2 to TRBJ2-1; TCRdb outputs TRBD2, but without DNA this stays unchecked. CDR3 size: 16 residues. Germline V gives CDR1 SGHTA, CDR2 FQGNSA. CDR3 amino acids: CASSRGVSGKGNEQFF.

CDR3 region: CASSLGRGAGANVLTF. The V call is TRBV7-9, the J call TRBJ2-6; with no DNA, the TCRdb D assignment of TRBD2 cannot be verified. Germline CDR1 reads SEHNR; CDR2 reads FQNEAQ (reference sequence). The CDR3 length is 16 residues.

The genes are TRBV10-3 and TRBJ2-7. Germline CDR1 reads ENHRY; CDR2 reads SYGVKD. The length of the CDR3 is 11 residues. The CDR3 here is CAIAEQYEQYF.